This TCR beta chain was recovered during a study of T-cell reconstitution after alpha-beta-depleted transplantation in children. The germline V gene encodes CDR1 SGHRS and CDR2 YFSETQ. CDR3 length equals 14 residues. V shed 3 bases, J shed 5 bases, and the junction held 6 bases outside the gene matches. The authors prepared the TCRbeta library with unique molecular identifiers. Each CDR3 protein gets one entry after TCRdb re-called the PCR reads with MiXCR. Counted here are hundreds of thousands of distinct CDR3 sequences, over 10% occurring once; the ten biggest clones make up 0.79%. Study outcomes and limitations: At the one-year point after transplant, T-cell counts and TCRbeta diversity were found to come mostly from T cells that had been newly produced. Alpha-beta T cells present about two months after transplant were reported to originate from several hundred expanded graft clones. At day 60, the high TCRbeta diversity found in some patients originated from recipient T cells and thymic progenitors that had survived.

This clonotype was counted between two and nine times. Its target is not known. This TCR was recovered from a girl aged 2-9 years with congenital amegakaryocytic thrombocytopenia, due to receive a stem cell transplant. Sequences were derived from PBMCs, sampled before TCRalphabeta/CD19-depleted stem cell transplant. This chain links TRBV5-1 with TRBJ2-7; TRBD1 agrees at 9 bases. CDR3 DNA: TGCGCCAGCAGCTCGGGACAGGGCCTTGACGAGCAGTACTTC. As protein: CASSSGQGLDEQYF.